Below are 18 T cell receptor beta chains sequenced from a single sample in a study of radiation and T cells in renal cell carcinoma. The repertoire was sequenced with immunoSEQ multiplex PCR; TCRdb's copy has only in-frame clones and lacks some. The data contain about 86,000 clones, approximately 80% of them singletons. This sample's time point: blood 4 weeks post-SBRT, at nephrectomy. Treatment indicated: 15 Gy SBRT to primary tumor, nephrectomy 4 weeks later. This material consisted of blood, taken from a patient whose treatment included radiotherapy and nephrectomy. The receptor set was obtained from a man aged 45-60 years with renal cell carcinoma.

CDR3 nucleotides: TGTGCCACCAGCAGACAAGGACAGCCCTGGAACGAGCAGTACTTC. This codes for CATSRQGQPWNEQYF. The chain joins TRBV15 to TRBJ2-7; TRBD1 is a possible D gene (6 bases). Trimming took 2 bases from V and 5 from J, leaving 16 bases between them. The CDR3 length is 15 residues. The germline gives CDR1 LNHNV, CDR2 YYDKDF (reference sequence).

The gene calls are TRBV7-9 and TRBJ2-3, with TRBD2 matching over 14 bases. From germline, CDR1 is SEHNR and CDR2 FQNEAQ (reference sequence). The junction had 7 bases not matched to a gene; V was cut back by 5 bases and J by 0 bases. CDR3 size: 18 residues. CDR3 protein: CASSTGLAGAKSTDTQYF. CDR3 sequence (DNA): TGTGCCAGCAGCACGGGACTAGCGGGGGCTAAAAGCACAGATACGCAGTATTTT.

The CDR3 DNA sequence: TGTGCCAGCAGCCCCGAAGGGTTCCCGGGACAGCGAAACTATGGCTACACCTTC. It yields the protein CASSPEGFPGQRNYGYTF. The chain has TRBV7-9 and TRBJ1-2; 7 bases fit TRBD1. Losses at the gene ends were 5 bases for V and 2 bases for J; bases not matched to a gene: 17. Germline CDR1 and CDR2: SEHNR and FQNEAQ (reference sequence). This CDR3 contains 18 residues. The variable domain in full, with the rest retrieved from reference TRBV7-9 and TRBJ1-2, is DTGVSQNPRHKITKRGQNVTFRCDPISEHNRLYWYRQTLGQGPEFLTYFQNEAQLEKSRLLSDRFSAERPKGSFSTLEIQRTEQGDSAMYLCASSPEGFPGQRNYGYTFGSGTRLTVV.

The chain uses TRBV5-1 and TRBJ2-1; a possible D gene is TRBD2 (5 bases). Germline V lookup: CDR1 SGHRS, CDR2 YFSETQ. The V gene lost 3 bases and the J gene lost 3 bases, with 13 bases spanning the gap. This CDR3 comprises 15 residues. The chain's CDR3 is CASSSGRGYYNEQFF. The CDR3 DNA reads TGCGCCAGCAGCTCTGGACGGGGATACTACAATGAGCAGTTCTTC.

The CDR3 DNA is TGTGCCAGCAGTGGTTGGCTCAAACTAAGCCGGGAGCGGATTCGAGTCATTCAGTACTTC. It codes for CASSGWLKLSRERIRVIQYF. The J gene is TRBJ2-4, the V gene TRBV2; perhaps TRBD2 as D (6 bases). Trimming took off 4 bases at V and 9 bases at J, with 34 bases between the two ends. The germline gives CDR1 SNHLY, CDR2 FYNNEI. The CDR3 consists of 20 residues.

V usage is TRBV2 and J usage is TRBJ1-1; a weak D match, TRBD1 (5 bases). V lost 4 bases and J lost 0, with 9 bases in between. The CDR3 sequence is 14 residues long. Germline loops: CDR1 SNHLY, CDR2 FYNNEI. The CDR3 DNA follows: TGTGCCAGCAGTGTTGGGGGGATGAACACTGAAGCTTTCTTT. This sequence encodes CASSVGGMNTEAFF.

The chain combines TRBV4-2 with TRBJ1-6; D is ambiguous. Germline V CDR1 and CDR2: LGHNA, YNFKEQ. V was shortened by 0 bases and J by 1 base, with 13 bases between the two germline ends. The CDR3 runs to 18 residues. The CDR3 reads CASSQEGGIGSYNSPLHF. The DNA for the CDR3 is TGTGCCAGCAGCCAAGAAGGAGGGATCGGGTCCTATAATTCACCCCTCCACTTT.

The chain combines TRBV11-2 with TRBJ1-2, with D possibly matching TRBD1 (5 bases). V gave up 6 bases and J gave up 4 bases, with 9 bases separating them. The CDR3 sequence is 12 residues long. CDR1 is SGHAT, CDR2 FQNNGV, per germline. In DNA form, the CDR3 reads TGTGCCAGCAGTCGGGACGGCTATGGCTACACCTTC. Encoded protein: CASSRDGYGYTF.

V usage is TRBV5-8 and J usage is TRBJ2-1; D is possibly TRBD1 (6 bases). Looked up from germline, CDR1 is SGHTS and CDR2 is YDEGEE. The V gene lost 4 bases and the J gene lost 9 bases, with 17 bases spanning the gap. The CDR3 sequence is 14 residues long. The CDR3 loop reads CASSRYQGPGEQFF. In DNA form, the CDR3 reads TGTGCCAGCAGCCGCTATCAGGGGCCGGGTGAGCAGTTCTTC. Looking up the rest from reference TRBV5-8 and TRBJ2-1 gives the full variable domain: EAGVTQSPTHLIKTRGQQATLRCSPISGHTSVYWYQQALGLGLQFLLWYDEGEERNRGNFPPRFSGRQFPNYSSELNVNALELEDSALYLCASSRYQGPGEQFFGPGTRLTVL.

The V and J genes are TRBV4-1 and TRBJ1-3; possible D gene TRBD1, 5 bases. The V end was cut by 3 bases, the J end by 4 bases, with 16 bases between. Germline CDR1 is MGHRA and CDR2 is YSYEKL. The CDR3 spans 16 residues. The CDR3 here is CASSQAGTAAGNTIYF. The CDR3 DNA sequence: TGCGCCAGCAGCCAGGCCGGGACCGCGGCCGGAAACACCATATATTTT.

The genes are TRBV6-5 and TRBJ2-3; D not resolved. The CDR3 is 15 residues long. The germline CDR1 and CDR2 sequences are MNHEY and SVGAGI. Trimming shortened V by 5 bases and J by 4 bases, and 16 bases separated the two germline ends. The CDR3 spells CASSTRVGRPDTQYF. The CDR3 DNA is TGTGCCAGCAGTACCCGGGTCGGCCGCCCAGATACGCAGTATTTT.

V gene TRBV5-4 combines with J gene TRBJ2-2; a possible D gene is TRBD1 (5 bases). This CDR3 region has 12 residues. The germline CDR1 and CDR2 sequences are SGHNT and YYREEE (reference sequence). V was cut by 4 bases and J by 7 bases, with 8 bases left in between. CDR3 sequence reads: CASSLQGGELFF. The CDR3 coding sequence is TGTGCCAGCAGCCTTCAGGGCGGGGAGCTGTTTTTT. Based on the CDR3 plus reference TRBV5-4 and TRBJ2-2, the full variable domain is ETGVTQSPTHLIKTRGQQVTLRCSSQSGHNTVSWYQQALGQGPQFIFQYYREEENGRGNFPPRFSGLQFPNYSSELNVNALELDDSALYLCASSLQGGELFFGEGSRLTVL.

This clone was seen once. V and J are TRBV9 and TRBJ2-2, with D hard to call. The length of the CDR3 is 13 residues. V was pared by 4 bases and J by 5 bases, with 9 bases between. Germline-derived CDR1 and CDR2 are SGDLS and YYNGEE. CDR3 protein: CASSYTITGELFF. The CDR3 nucleotides read TGTGCCAGCAGCTATACCATAACCGGGGAGCTGTTTTTT.

This clone was detected only once. The rearrangement uses TRBV30 and TRBJ2-7; TRBD1 matches 9 bases. This CDR3 comprises 17 residues. Trimming cost V 3 bases and J 1 base; bases outside gene matches: 13. CDR1 and CDR2 from the germline V gene are GTSNPN and SVGIG (reference sequence). In DNA form, the CDR3 reads TGTGCCTGGAGCGGGGGCCGACCCGGGACAGGGTCCTACGAGCAGTACTTC. It is translated as CAWSGGRPGTGSYEQYF.

The chain has TRBV7-2 and TRBJ2-3; D gene unclear. Germline CDR1 SGHTA, CDR2 FQGNSA. The CDR3 has 12 residues. Between the trimmed V and J ends, which lost 5 bases and 8 bases, there was a span of 11 bases. CDR3 sequence: CASSPTLRTQYF. The CDR3 nucleotides are TGTGCCAGCAGCCCAACCCTACGTACGCAGTATTTT.

This sequence joins TRBV19 and TRBJ2-3; the D is unclear. The CDR3 is 13 residues long. Germline values: CDR1 LNHDA, CDR2 SQIVND (reference sequence). The CDR3 sequence is CAVGILQTDTQYF. CDR3 nucleotide sequence: TGTGCAGTAGGCATACTTCAGACAGATACGCAGTATTTT. Full variable domain (remainder filled in from reference TRBV19 and TRBJ2-3): DGGITQSPKYLFRKEGQNVTLSCEQNLNHDAMYWYRQDPGQGLRLIYYSQIVNDFQKGDIAEGYSVSREKKESFPLTVTSAQKNPTAFYLCAVGILQTDTQYFGPGTRLTVL.

CDR3 region: CASSQDRGRTYGYTF. The CDR3 DNA reads as TGTGCCAGCAGCCAAGACCGGGGCAGGACGTATGGCTACACCTTC. This sequence joins TRBV4-2 and TRBJ1-2; perhaps TRBD1 as D (5 bases). Trimming removed 0 bases from V and 5 bases from J, with 13 bases in between. CDR1 is LGHNA and CDR2 is YNFKEQ in the germline V gene. The CDR3 consists of 15 residues.

The V and J genes are TRBV5-8 and TRBJ1-1; the D gene is possibly TRBD1 (6 bases). The length of the CDR3 is 15 residues. With 3 bases removed from V and 4 bases from J, the gap between germline ends came to 16 bases. CDR1 SGHTS and CDR2 YDEGEE come from the germline V gene. The CDR3 DNA is TGTGCCAGCAGCTCCCTACAGGGAACGGGCACTGAAGCTTTCTTT. Translation gives CASSSLQGTGTEAFF.